This T cell receptor (beta chain) was found in a study of human T cells and chemical hapten exposure. Overall study: Patients got weekly scalp diphenylcyclopropenone doses over the approximately 24-week study. Women made up most patients, who had alopecia areata, totalis or universalis. Patch tests put 0.01% DPC on the upper back, read at 6 days.

This clonotype was found many times. As to time point: patch test 2, 6 weeks after DPC sensitization. Treatment here: therapeutic diphenylcyclopropenone sensitization with weekly scalp DPC. The V gene lost 5 bases and the J gene lost 4 bases, with 16 bases spanning the gap. CDR1 is SEHNR and CDR2 is FQNEAQ in the germline V gene (reference sequence). This CDR3 is 15 amino acids long. TCRdb itself ran the RACE reads through MiXCR, one entry per CDR3 protein. The data contain 80,000 to 100,000 distinct CDR3 sequences, over 7.5% of them singletons. The specimen was whole blood, collected in connection with sensitization to the hapten diphenylcyclopropenone (DPC). The chain combines TRBV7-9 with TRBJ2-3; D possibly corresponds to TRBD2 (6 bases). The receptor was derived from a woman between 40 and 50 years old with alopecia areata. Some clones in this sample may be carry-over from other donors' samples. The CDR3 coding sequence is TGTGCCAGCAGCCCGACGGGGGAAGCAGCAGATACGCAGTATTTT. Translated, it gives CASSPTGEAADTQYF.